This TCR beta chain was retrieved from a study of T cells in Graves' hyperthyroidism and ophthalmopathy. Points from the study as a whole: The model predicted ophthalmopathy a median around six months before onset.

There are 15 residues in the CDR3. Germline values: CDR1 DFQATT, CDR2 SNEGSKA (reference sequence). V lost 0 bases and J lost 8, with 17 bases in between. Clinical symptoms, serum thyroxine and TRAb, thyroid ultrasound and orbital computed tomography were used for the diagnoses. The PBMCs were sourced from fresh peripheral blood (10 ml). With respect to this clonotype: Its antigen is as yet unknown.

Amplification of TCR beta CDR3 regions used RNA as the template. First-round RT-PCR targeting the TCR CDR3 was performed with the HTBI primer set. TCRdb used MiXCR to reprocess the multiplex PCR reads, holding one entry per CDR3 protein. Altogether a few hundred thousand distinct CDR3 sequences are present, 15% to 19% being singletons, with the ten largest covering about 7%. The chain is built from TRBV20-1 and TRBJ2-1; tentatively, D is TRBD2 (6 bases). Specimen: blood. The receptor's source is a young woman with Graves' hyperthyroidism. For the CDR3, the DNA is TGCAGTGCTAGAGATCCCAAGGCCGGAGGGGATGAGCAGTTCTTC. Its protein is CSARDPKAGGDEQFF.